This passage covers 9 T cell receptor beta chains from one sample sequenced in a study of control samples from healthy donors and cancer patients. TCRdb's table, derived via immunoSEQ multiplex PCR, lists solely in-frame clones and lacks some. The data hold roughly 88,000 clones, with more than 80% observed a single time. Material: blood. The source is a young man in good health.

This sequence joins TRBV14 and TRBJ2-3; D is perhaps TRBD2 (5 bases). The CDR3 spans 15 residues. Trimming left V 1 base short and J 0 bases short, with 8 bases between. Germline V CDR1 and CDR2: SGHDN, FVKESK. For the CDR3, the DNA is TGTGCCAGCAGCCAAGGGGGAGCGAGCACAGATACGCAGTATTTT. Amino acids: CASSQGGASTDTQYF.

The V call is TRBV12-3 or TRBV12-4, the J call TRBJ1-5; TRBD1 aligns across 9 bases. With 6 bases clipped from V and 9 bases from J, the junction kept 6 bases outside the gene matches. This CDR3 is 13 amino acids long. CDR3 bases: TGTGCCAGCAGACGGGACAGGGCTGGGCCCCAGCATTTT. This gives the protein CASRRDRAGPQHF.

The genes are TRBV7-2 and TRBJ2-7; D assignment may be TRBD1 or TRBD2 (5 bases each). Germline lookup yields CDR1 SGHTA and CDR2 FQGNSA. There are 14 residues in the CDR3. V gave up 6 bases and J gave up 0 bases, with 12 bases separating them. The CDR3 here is CASRSGPGSYEQYF. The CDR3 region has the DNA TGTGCCAGCAGGTCGGGACCTGGCTCCTACGAGCAGTACTTC.

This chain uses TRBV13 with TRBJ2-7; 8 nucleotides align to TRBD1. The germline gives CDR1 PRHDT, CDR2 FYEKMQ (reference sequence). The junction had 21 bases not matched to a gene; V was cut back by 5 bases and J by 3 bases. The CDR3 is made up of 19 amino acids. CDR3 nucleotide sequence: TGTGCCAGCAGCGGATCCATACCCGCCCGGGACAGGAGAAGCTACGAGCAGTACTTC. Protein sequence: CASSGSIPARDRRSYEQYF.

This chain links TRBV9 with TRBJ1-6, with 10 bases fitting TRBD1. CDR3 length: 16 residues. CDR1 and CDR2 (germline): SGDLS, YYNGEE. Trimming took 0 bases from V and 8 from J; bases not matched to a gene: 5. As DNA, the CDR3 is TGTGCCAGCAGCGTAGCGGGAGGACAGGGGGATTCACCCCTCCACTTT. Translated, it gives CASSVAGGQGDSPLHF.

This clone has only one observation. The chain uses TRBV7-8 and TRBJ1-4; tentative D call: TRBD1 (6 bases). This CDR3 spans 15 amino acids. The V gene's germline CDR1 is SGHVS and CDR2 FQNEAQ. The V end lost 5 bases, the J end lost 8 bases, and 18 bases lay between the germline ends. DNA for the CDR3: TGTGCCAGCAGCCCAGAGGGGGTCGGAAACGAAAAACTGTTTTTT. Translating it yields CASSPEGVGNEKLFF. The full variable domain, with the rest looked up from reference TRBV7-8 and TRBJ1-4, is GAGVSQSPRYKVAKRGQDVALRCDPISGHVSLFWYQQALGQGPEFLTYFQNEAQLDKSGLPSDRFFAERPEGSVSTLKIQRTQQEDSAVYLCASSPEGVGNEKLFFGSGTQLSVL.

As DNA, the CDR3 is TGTGCCAGAAGCTCCAAGTGGACTAGCGGGGCGGGCAGCTCCTACAATGAGCAGTTCTTC. This encodes CARSSKWTSGAGSSYNEQFF. The chain employs TRBV5-3 and TRBJ2-1; 12 nucleotides match TRBD2. TRBV5-3 is given ORF status, its function remaining uncertain. The junction had 13 bases not matched to a gene; V was cut back by 3 bases and J by 0 bases. The CDR3 length is 20 residues.

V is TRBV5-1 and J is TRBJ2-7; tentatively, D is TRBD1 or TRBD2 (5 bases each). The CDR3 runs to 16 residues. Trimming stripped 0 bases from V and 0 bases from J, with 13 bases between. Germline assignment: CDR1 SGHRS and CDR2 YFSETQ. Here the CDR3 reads CASSLASPGTSYEQYF. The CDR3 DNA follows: TGCGCCAGCAGCTTGGCCAGTCCAGGGACCTCCTACGAGCAGTACTTC.

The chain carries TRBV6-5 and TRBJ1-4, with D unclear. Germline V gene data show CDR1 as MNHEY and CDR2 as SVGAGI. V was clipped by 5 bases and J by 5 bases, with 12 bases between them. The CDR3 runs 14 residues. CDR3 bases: TGTGCCAGCAGTCCCACCCGCCGAAATGAAAAACTGTTTTTT. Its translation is CASSPTRRNEKLFF.